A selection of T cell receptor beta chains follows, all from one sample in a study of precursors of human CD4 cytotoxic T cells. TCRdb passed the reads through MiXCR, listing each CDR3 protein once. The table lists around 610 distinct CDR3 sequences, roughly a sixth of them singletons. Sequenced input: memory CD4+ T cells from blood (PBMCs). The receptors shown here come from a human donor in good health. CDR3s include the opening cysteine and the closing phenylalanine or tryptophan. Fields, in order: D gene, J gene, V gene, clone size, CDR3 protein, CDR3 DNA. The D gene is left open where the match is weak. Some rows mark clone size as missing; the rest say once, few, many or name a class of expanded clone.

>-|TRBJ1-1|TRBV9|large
CASSLGPDTEAFF
TGTGCCAGCAGCCTAGGACCCGACACTGAAGCTTTCTTT
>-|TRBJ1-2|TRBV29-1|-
CSIRDSSYGYTF
TGCAGCATTCGAGACAGCAGCTATGGCTACACCTTC
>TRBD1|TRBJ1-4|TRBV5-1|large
CASSGQGAGEKLFF
TGCGCCAGCAGCGGACAGGGGGCGGGAGAAAAACTGTTTTTT
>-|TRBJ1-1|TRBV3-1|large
CASSQDTAGRITEAFF
TGTGCCAGCAGCCAAGATACGGCAGGGCGAATCACTGAAGCTTTCTTT
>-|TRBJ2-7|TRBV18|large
CASSPDSLAYEQYF
TGTGCCAGCTCACCGGACAGCCTGGCCTACGAGCAGTACTTC
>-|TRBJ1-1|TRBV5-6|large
CASSLGSRAFF
TGTGCCAGCAGCTTGGGGAGTCGGGCTTTCTTT
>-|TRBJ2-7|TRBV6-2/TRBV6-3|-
CASSKTGTYEQYF
TGTGCCAGCAGTAAGACAGGAACTTACGAGCAGTACTTC
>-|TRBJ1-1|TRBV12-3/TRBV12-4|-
CASSLGVANTEAFF
TGTGCCAGCAGTTTAGGTGTGGCGAACACTGAAGCTTTCTTT
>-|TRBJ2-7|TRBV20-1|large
CSALDRLSSYEQYF
TGCAGTGCTCTCGACAGGTTGAGCTCCTACGAGCAGTACTTC
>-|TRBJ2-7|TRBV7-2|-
CVSSLAGLGSYEQYF
TGTGTCAGCAGCTTAGCTGGCCTGGGGTCCTACGAGCAGTACTTC
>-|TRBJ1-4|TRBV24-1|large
CAVQGMEEEKLFF
TGTGCCGTTCAGGGAATGGAAGAGGAAAAACTGTTTTTT
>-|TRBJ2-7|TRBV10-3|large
CAISVSSYEQYF
TGTGCCATCAGCGTAAGCTCCTACGAGCAGTACTTC
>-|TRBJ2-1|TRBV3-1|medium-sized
CASSQAAYNEQFF
TGTGCCAGCAGCCAAGCGGCCTACAATGAGCAGTTCTTC
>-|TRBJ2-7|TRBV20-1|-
CSARRERGRANYEQYF
TGCAGTGCTAGGAGAGAGCGCGGCAGGGCCAACTACGAGCAGTACTTC
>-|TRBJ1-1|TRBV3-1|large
CASSPTVDTEAFF
TGTGCCAGCAGCCCTACAGTCGACACTGAAGCTTTCTTT
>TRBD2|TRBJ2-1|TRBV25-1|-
CASRIRVAGGRSYNEQFF
TGTGCCAGCAGGATTAGAGTAGCGGGGGGGAGATCCTACAATGAGCAGTTCTTC
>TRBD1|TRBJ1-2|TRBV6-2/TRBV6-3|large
CASSPRDRGNYGYTF
TGTGCCAGCAGCCCCCGGGACAGGGGTAACTATGGCTACACCTTC
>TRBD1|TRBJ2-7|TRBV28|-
CASSSGTVIYEQYF
TGTGCCAGCAGTTCGGGGACAGTTATCTACGAGCAGTACTTC
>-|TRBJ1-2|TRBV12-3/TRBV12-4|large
CASSPVGSYGYTF
TGTGCCAGCAGTCCAGTAGGGTCCTATGGCTACACCTTC
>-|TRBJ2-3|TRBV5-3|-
CARSLDRGLSLLADTQYF
TGTGCCAGAAGCTTGGATCGCGGGCTCTCTCTCCTCGCTGATACGCAGTATTTT
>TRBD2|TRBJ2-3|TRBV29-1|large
CSVATSGRDTQYF
TGCAGCGTTGCTACTAGCGGGAGGGATACGCAGTATTTT
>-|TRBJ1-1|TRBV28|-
CASSFDTEAFF
TGTGCCAGCAGTTTCGACACTGAAGCTTTCTTT
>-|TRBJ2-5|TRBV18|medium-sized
CASSPPWETQYF
TGTGCCAGCTCACCACCATGGGAGACCCAGTACTTC
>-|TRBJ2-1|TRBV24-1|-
CATSDGPVANEQFF
TGTGCCACCAGTGATGGCCCAGTGGCAAATGAGCAGTTCTTC
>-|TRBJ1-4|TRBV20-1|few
CSANDGGEKLFF
TGCAGTGCAAATGATGGTGGTGAAAAACTGTTTTTT
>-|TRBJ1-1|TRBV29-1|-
CSVEDAGAGNTEAFF
TGCAGCGTTGAAGATGCGGGGGCAGGGAACACTGAAGCTTTCTTT
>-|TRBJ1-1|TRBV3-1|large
CASSQGSNTEAFF
TGTGCCAGCAGCCAAGGGTCGAACACTGAAGCTTTCTTT
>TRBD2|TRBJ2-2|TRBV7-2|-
CASSFRLAAGELFF
TGTGCCAGCAGCTTCAGACTAGCAGCAGGGGAGCTGTTTTTT
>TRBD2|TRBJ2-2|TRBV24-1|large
CATSDFLAGDTGELFF
TGTGCCACCAGTGATTTTCTAGCGGGAGATACCGGGGAGCTGTTTTTT
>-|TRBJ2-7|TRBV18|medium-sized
CASSPGGYEQYF
TGTGCCAGCTCCCCAGGAGGGTACGAGCAGTACTTC
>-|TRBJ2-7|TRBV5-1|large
CASSLGGTGEGYEQYF
TGCGCCAGCAGCTTGGGAGGCACAGGCGAAGGGTACGAGCAGTACTTC
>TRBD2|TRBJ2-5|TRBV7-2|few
CASSLDPTSGRTQYF
TGTGCCAGCAGCTTAGACCCGACTAGCGGGAGGACCCAGTACTTC
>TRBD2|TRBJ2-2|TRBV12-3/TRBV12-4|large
CASSPGLEAGELFF
TGTGCCAGCAGTCCGGGACTAGAAGCCGGGGAGCTGTTTTTT
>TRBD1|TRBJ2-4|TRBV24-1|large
CATSDGTAKNIQYF
TGTGCCACCAGTGATGGGACAGCGAAAAACATTCAGTACTTC
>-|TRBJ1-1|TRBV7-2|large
CASSPEVNTEAFF
TGTGCCAGCAGCCCCGAGGTGAACACTGAAGCTTTCTTT
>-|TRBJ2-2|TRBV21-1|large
CASSAHRGGTGELFF
TGTGCCAGCAGCGCCCACAGGGGAGGCACCGGGGAGCTGTTTTTT
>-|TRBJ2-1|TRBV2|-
CASYSASFNEQFF
TGTGCGAGCTATAGCGCCTCCTTCAATGAGCAGTTCTTC
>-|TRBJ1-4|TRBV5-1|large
CASSLDRVQEKLFF
TGCGCCAGCAGCTTGGACAGGGTCCAGGAAAAACTGTTTTTT
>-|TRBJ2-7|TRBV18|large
CASSPPAASAYEQYF
TGTGCCAGCTCACCACCGGCAGCATCCGCCTACGAGCAGTACTTC
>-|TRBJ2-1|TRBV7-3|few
CASSPGGGALGNEQFF
TGTGCCAGCAGCCCAGGGGGAGGGGCCCTTGGGAATGAGCAGTTCTTC
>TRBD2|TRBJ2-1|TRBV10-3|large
CAISRTSGAYNEQFF
TGTGCCATCAGCCGGACTAGCGGGGCCTACAATGAGCAGTTCTTC
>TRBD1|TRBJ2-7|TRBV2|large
CASSGTGGLGDEQYF
TGTGCCAGCAGTGGGACAGGGGGCTTGGGCGACGAGCAGTACTTC
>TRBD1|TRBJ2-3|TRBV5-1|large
CASSEGQGRTDTQYF
TGCGCCAGCAGCGAGGGACAGGGCCGTACAGATACGCAGTATTTT
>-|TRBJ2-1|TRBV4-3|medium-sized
CASSPGRPSYNEQFF
TGCGCCAGCAGCCCCGGACGTCCCTCCTACAATGAGCAGTTCTTC
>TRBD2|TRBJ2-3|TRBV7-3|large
CASSFPSGGAPTQYF
TGTGCCAGCAGCTTCCCTAGCGGGGGGGCCCCTACGCAGTATTTT
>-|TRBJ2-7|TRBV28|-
CASSKPRSTASYEQYF
TGTGCCAGCAGCAAACCGAGGAGTACAGCCTCCTACGAGCAGTACTTC
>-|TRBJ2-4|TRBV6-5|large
CASSTTDTKNIQYF
TGTGCCAGCAGTACCACAGATACCAAAAACATTCAGTACTTC
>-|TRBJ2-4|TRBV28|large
CASSTQGLNIQYF
TGTGCCAGCAGTACCCAGGGTTTAAACATTCAGTACTTC
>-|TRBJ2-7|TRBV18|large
CASSPGLQTYEQYF
TGTGCCAGCTCACCCGGATTACAGACCTACGAGCAGTACTTC
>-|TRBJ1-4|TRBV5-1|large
CASSLVAGTTNEKLFF
TGCGCCAGCAGCTTGGTGGCAGGTACAACTAATGAAAAACTGTTTTTT
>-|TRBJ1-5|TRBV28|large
CASTQQGFQRQPQHF
TGTGCCAGCACTCAACAGGGATTCCAGCGTCAGCCCCAGCATTTT
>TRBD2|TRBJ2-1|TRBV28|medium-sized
CASSTPTSGVYNEQFF
TGTGCCAGCAGTACGCCGACTAGCGGGGTTTACAATGAGCAGTTCTTC
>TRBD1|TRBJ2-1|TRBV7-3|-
CASSLTRGQNEQFF
TGTGCCAGCAGCTTAACCAGGGGGCAAAATGAGCAGTTCTTC